These 29 T cell receptor beta chains share one sample of origin, sequenced in a study of blood T cells in healthy people across ages. Through a sample-barcoded 5' primer and a J-beta primer mix, a second PCR was run for roughly 6 to 12 cycles. One entry per CDR3 protein results from TCRdb running MiXCR on the 5' RACE reads. The sample holds 1,100,000 or so distinct CDR3 sequences, 40% to 50% seen once. What was sequenced was blood. These TCRs come from a woman aged 60-75 years in good health.

The chain is built from TRBV10-3 and TRBJ2-7; 8 nucleotides align to TRBD2. After removal of 2 bases from V and 5 bases from J, the junction contained 8 bases not matched to a gene. Germline CDR1 and CDR2: ENHRY and SYGVKD. This CDR3 is built from 15 residues. CDR3: CAISEPPGLGNEQYF. The DNA of the CDR3 is TGTGCCATCAGTGAGCCCCCGGGACTAGGTAACGAGCAGTACTTC.

The gene calls are TRBV7-9 and TRBJ1-2, with D unresolved. The CDR3 is 13 amino acids. In germline, CDR1 is SEHNR, CDR2 FQNEAQ (reference sequence). Trimming cost V 2 bases and J 10 bases, with 14 bases left between them. For the CDR3, the DNA is TGTGCCAGCAGCTTATTCTCCCGCGGAGACTACACCTTC. Its protein is CASSLFSRGDYTF. Full variable domain (remainder filled in from reference TRBV7-9 and TRBJ1-2): DTGVSQNPRHKITKRGQNVTFRCDPISEHNRLYWYRQTLGQGPEFLTYFQNEAQLEKSRLLSDRFSAERPKGSFSTLEIQRTEQGDSAMYLCASSLFSRGDYTFGSGTRLTVV.

The chain uses TRBV10-1 and TRBJ2-7; D perhaps matches TRBD1 (5 bases). Germline CDR1 and CDR2: WNHNN and SYGVQD (reference sequence). Trimming took off 7 bases at V and 1 base at J, with 20 bases between the two ends. The CDR3 is 16 amino acids. The CDR3: CASIPKTADGSYEQYF. DNA of the CDR3: TGCGCCAGCATCCCGAAGACAGCCGACGGTTCCTACGAGCAGTACTTC.

V usage is TRBV18 and J usage is TRBJ2-5, with TRBD1 matching over 7 bases. The CDR3 extends over 15 amino acids. Germline CDR1 KGHSH, CDR2 LQKENI. The ends lost 4 bases at V and 11 bases at J; junction bases unmatched: 16. In DNA form, the CDR3 reads TGTGCCAGCTCACGAAGGGACAGTCACAACAATGAGCAGTACTTC. Protein sequence: CASSRRDSHNNEQYF.

The chain employs TRBV29-1 and TRBJ2-4; no reliable D call. Germline V CDR1 and CDR2: SQVTM, ANQGSEA. The CDR3 spans 14 residues. Trimming pared 6 bases from V and 4 bases from J, leaving 16 bases between. Written as DNA, the CDR3 is TGCAGCGTCTACCTTGACACCTTAAAAAACATTCAGTACTTC. Protein sequence: CSVYLDTLKNIQYF.

About this clonotype: One junction end does not reproduce the germline sequence, and a read error may be involved. The chain joins TRBV4-2 to TRBJ2-1; either TRBD1 or TRBD2 may fit D (5 bases each). Per the germline V gene, CDR1 is LGHNA and CDR2 is YNFKEQ. This CDR3 has 13 amino acids. CDR3 amino acids: CVSGKGSPDEQFF. CDR3 DNA: TGTGTCAGCGGTAAGGGGTCTCCGGATGAGCAGTTCTTC.

J is TRBJ2-1 and V is TRBV7-9; 8 bases match TRBD1. This CDR3 has 12 residues. CDR1 and CDR2 (germline): SEHNR, FQNEAQ (reference sequence). With 4 bases clipped from V and 12 bases from J, the junction kept 5 bases outside the gene matches. The CDR3 DNA is TGTGCCAGCAGCTCACAAACAGGGGGGCAGTTCTTC. It translates to CASSSQTGGQFF. The full variable domain, completed using reference TRBV7-9 and TRBJ2-1, is DTGVSQNPRHKITKRGQNVTFRCDPISEHNRLYWYRQTLGQGPEFLTYFQNEAQLEKSRLLSDRFSAERPKGSFSTLEIQRTEQGDSAMYLCASSSQTGGQFFGPGTRLTVL.

The V call is TRBV28, the J call TRBJ2-7, with 7 nucleotides matching TRBD2. This CDR3 comprises 15 residues. The V gene's germline CDR1 is MDHEN and CDR2 SYDVKM. The V segment lost 6 bases and the J segment 1 base; nucleotides outside the gene matches: 9. In DNA form, the CDR3 reads TGTGCCAGCAGCCCAGCCCAGGGACTATCCTACGAGCAGTACTTC. Its translation is CASSPAQGLSYEQYF.

This clonotype has a single count. J is TRBJ1-5 and V is TRBV7-9; D is possibly TRBD1 (5 bases). Germline CDR1 reads SEHNR; CDR2 reads FQNEAQ (reference sequence). The CDR3 is 12 residues long. Trimming took 4 bases from V and 13 from J, leaving 14 bases between them. CDR3 region: CASSWEGTEQHF. CDR3 bases: TGTGCCAGCAGCTGGGAGGGGACGGAGCAGCATTTT.

This clonotype was found a few times. V gene TRBV29-1 combines with J gene TRBJ1-1; tentative D call: TRBD1 (5 bases). Germline V gene sequence: CDR1 SQVTM, CDR2 ANQGSEA. Trimming took 7 bases from V and 5 from J, leaving 17 bases between them. CDR3 length: 13 residues. This chain's CDR3 is CSGGDGVVTEAFF. The CDR3 DNA is TGCAGCGGGGGGGATGGGGTAGTTACTGAAGCTTTCTTT.

The V call is TRBV27, the J call TRBJ2-7; TRBD1 aligns across 8 bases. CDR3 size: 19 residues. Losses at the gene ends were 5 bases for V and 2 bases for J; bases not matched to a gene: 20. Germline V gives CDR1 MNHEY, CDR2 SMNVEV (reference sequence). DNA of the CDR3: TGTGCCAGCAGTCCAGACAGGGGCCTCCCCTTTACTAGCCCCTACGAGCAGTACTTC. As protein: CASSPDRGLPFTSPYEQYF.

V and J are TRBV9 and TRBJ1-4; TRBD1 aligns across 7 bases. The CDR3 contains 16 residues. The ends lost 4 bases at V and 4 bases at J; junction bases unmatched: 10. The germline gives CDR1 SGDLS, CDR2 YYNGEE. The CDR3 reads CASSQGGGRGNEKLFF. In DNA, the CDR3 is TGTGCCAGCAGCCAGGGGGGGGGGCGAGGTAATGAAAAACTGTTTTTT.

The chain links TRBV10-1 to TRBJ1-2, with D tentatively TRBD1 (5 bases). Germline lookup yields CDR1 WNHNN and CDR2 SYGVQD (reference sequence). This CDR3 spans 14 amino acids. The V and J ends lost 0 bases and 4 bases respectively, with 9 bases between them. CDR3 amino acids: CASSESGDPYGYTF. The CDR3 DNA follows: TGCGCCAGCAGTGAGTCGGGGGATCCCTATGGCTACACCTTC.

This clonotype was detected a few times. This chain joins TRBV24-1 and TRBJ2-5, with 8 nucleotides matching TRBD2. The germline gives CDR1 KGHDR, CDR2 SFDVKD. This CDR3 is built from 15 residues. With 2 bases clipped from V and 4 bases from J, the junction kept 5 bases outside the gene matches. CDR3 sequence: CATSDSSRGGETQYF. The DNA for the CDR3 is TGTGCCACCAGTGATTCGTCTCGGGGGGGAGAGACCCAGTACTTC.

V is TRBV7-9 and J is TRBJ2-3; either TRBD1 or TRBD2 may supply D (5 bases each). This CDR3 has 12 amino acids. Trimming took 11 bases from V and 5 from J, leaving 14 bases between them. Germline CDR1 and CDR2: SEHNR and FQNEAQ (reference sequence). This chain's CDR3 is CAGGRDGDTQYF. CDR3 nucleotide sequence: TGTGCCGGGGGTAGGGACGGAGATACGCAGTATTTT.

The chain recombines TRBV27 with TRBJ1-1, with D possibly matching TRBD1 (6 bases). Germline V gene sequence: CDR1 MNHEY, CDR2 SMNVEV (reference sequence). The V gene lost 2 bases and the J gene lost 1 base, with 11 bases spanning the gap. The CDR3 runs to 15 residues. The CDR3 coding sequence is TGTGCCAGCAGTTTACGGAGGGACAAGAACACTGAAGCTTTCTTT. This gives the protein CASSLRRDKNTEAFF.

This clonotype was seen a few times. The genes are TRBV28 and TRBJ1-1, with 8 bases lining up with TRBD1. Germline V gene data show CDR1 as MDHEN and CDR2 as SYDVKM. V lost 4 bases to trimming and J lost 1 base; unmatched junction nucleotides: 11. The CDR3 is 17 residues long. CDR3 amino acids: CASSSQGTGVTNTEAFF. Written as DNA, the CDR3 is TGTGCCAGCAGTTCACAGGGGACAGGAGTAACGAACACTGAAGCTTTCTTT.

The rearrangement uses TRBV30 and TRBJ2-1, with 7 bases identical to TRBD1. Germline loops: CDR1 GTSNPN, CDR2 SVGIG (reference sequence). This CDR3 region has 11 residues. Unmatched junction bases numbered 2, after V lost 5 bases and J lost 7 bases. The CDR3 region has the DNA TGTGCCTGGGACAGGGCGAATGAGCAGTTCTTC. It encodes CAWDRANEQFF.

This chain joins TRBV9 and TRBJ2-7; D not resolved. Trimming pared 4 bases from V and 3 bases from J, leaving 17 bases between. The CDR3 contains 15 residues. Germline V gene lookup returns CDR1 SGDLS and CDR2 YYNGEE. CDR3 loop: CASSPEDLAGYEQYF. The CDR3 DNA sequence: TGTGCCAGCAGCCCAGAGGACCTCGCCGGCTACGAGCAGTACTTC. Drawing the rest from reference TRBV9 and TRBJ2-7, the complete variable domain is DSGVTQTPKHLITATGQRVTLRCSPRSGDLSVYWYQQSLDQGLQFLIQYYNGEERAKGNILERFSAQQFPDLHSELNLSSLELGDSALYFCASSPEDLAGYEQYFGPGTRLTVT.

This rearrangement joins TRBV2 to TRBJ2-2, with TRBD2 as a possible D gene (6 bases). V was clipped by 4 bases and J by 1 base, with 13 bases between them. Germline V lookup: CDR1 SNHLY, CDR2 FYNNEI. The CDR3 is 16 residues long. The CDR3 coding sequence is TGTGCCAGCAGTGGCTTACGGGAGCGGAACACCGGGGAGCTGTTTTTT. It specifies CASSGLRERNTGELFF.

The chain recombines TRBV5-4 with TRBJ1-2; D is uncertain. The CDR3 has 13 residues. With 4 bases removed from V and 4 bases from J, the gap between germline ends came to 11 bases. Germline lookup yields CDR1 SGHNT and CDR2 YYREEE (reference sequence). The CDR3 spells CASSQGTTYGYTF. CDR3 DNA: TGTGCCAGCAGCCAAGGCACCACCTATGGCTACACCTTC. Complete variable domain (other parts from reference TRBV5-4 and TRBJ1-2): ETGVTQSPTHLIKTRGQQVTLRCSSQSGHNTVSWYQQALGQGPQFIFQYYREEENGRGNFPPRFSGLQFPNYSSELNVNALELDDSALYLCASSQGTTYGYTFGSGTRLTVV.

V gene TRBV7-7 combines with J gene TRBJ2-3; possibly TRBD1 or TRBD2 for D (5 bases each). This CDR3 region has 14 residues. Germline V gene lookup returns CDR1 SSHAT and CDR2 FNYEAQ (reference sequence). Trimming took 7 bases from V and 4 from J, leaving 15 bases between them. The chain's CDR3 is CASTARLGADTQYF. Written as DNA, the CDR3 is TGTGCCAGCACCGCCCGGTTGGGGGCAGATACGCAGTATTTT.

Only a few counts were recorded for this clonotype. This chain uses TRBV27 with TRBJ1-5; D ambiguous. This CDR3 is built from 14 residues. Looked up from germline, CDR1 is MNHEY and CDR2 is SMNVEV (reference sequence). Trimming removed 5 bases at V and 1 base at J, with 9 bases between. The CDR3 reads CASSRRDSNQPQHF. The CDR3 DNA follows: TGTGCCAGCAGTAGACGAGACAGCAATCAGCCCCAGCATTTT.

This clonotype was picked up a small number of times. The chain couples TRBV24-1 to TRBJ2-1, with D possibly TRBD2 on 6 matching bases. Trimming stripped 3 bases from V and 8 bases from J, with 13 bases between. CDR1 and CDR2 from the germline V gene are KGHDR and SFDVKD. The CDR3 runs 14 residues. The CDR3 spells CATSDATSFDEQFF. For the CDR3, the DNA is TGTGCCACCAGTGATGCGACTAGTTTCGATGAGCAGTTCTTC.

The J gene is TRBJ2-2, the V gene TRBV12-3 or TRBV12-4, with 15 bases lining up with TRBD2. The V gene end was trimmed by 5 bases and the J gene end by 5 bases; junction bases not matched to a gene: 3. The CDR3 runs to 16 residues. CDR3 coding DNA: TGTGCCAGCAGTCCCGGGACTAGCGGGGGGACCGGGGAGCTGTTTTTT. Amino acid sequence: CASSPGTSGGTGELFF.

V usage is TRBV6-4 and J usage is TRBJ2-1; D is tentatively TRBD1 or TRBD2 (5 bases each). Trimming shortened V by 3 bases and J by 12 bases, and 18 bases separated the two germline ends. Germline V gene lookup returns CDR1 MRHNA and CDR2 SNTAGT. This CDR3 contains 14 residues. The DNA for the CDR3 is TGTGCCAGCAGTGAGAACTTTGGGGGTTATATGCAGTTCTTC. Translating it yields CASSENFGGYMQFF.

This clonotype was found many times. The chain is built from TRBV29-1 and TRBJ2-7, with D possibly being TRBD1 or TRBD2 (5 bases each). CDR3 size: 14 residues. V lost 6 bases to trimming and J lost 0 bases, with 15 bases between them. Germline CDR1 reads SQVTM; CDR2 reads ANQGSEA. CDR3 DNA: TGCAGCGTGCACTTACGGGGCAACTCCTACGAGCAGTACTTC. This sequence encodes CSVHLRGNSYEQYF.

This clonotype came up a few times. The gene calls are TRBV9 and TRBJ2-3; perhaps TRBD2 as D (6 bases). Germline V gives CDR1 SGDLS, CDR2 YYNGEE. The CDR3 is 15 amino acids. V shed 2 bases and J shed 1 base, with 11 bases lying between them. Here the CDR3 DNA reads TGTGCCAGCAGCGTCGGGGGAAGACGCACAGATACGCAGTATTTT. Protein product: CASSVGGRRTDTQYF.

The gene calls are TRBV20-1 and TRBJ2-7; 9 positions match TRBD1. With 3 bases clipped from V and 1 base from J, the junction kept 10 bases outside the gene matches. The CDR3 is 16 amino acids. From germline, CDR1 is DFQATT and CDR2 SNEGSKA (reference sequence). CDR3 sequence (DNA): TGCAGTGCTAGGCGACCACCCGGGACAGGGTCCTACGAGCAGTACTTC. Protein: CSARRPPGTGSYEQYF.